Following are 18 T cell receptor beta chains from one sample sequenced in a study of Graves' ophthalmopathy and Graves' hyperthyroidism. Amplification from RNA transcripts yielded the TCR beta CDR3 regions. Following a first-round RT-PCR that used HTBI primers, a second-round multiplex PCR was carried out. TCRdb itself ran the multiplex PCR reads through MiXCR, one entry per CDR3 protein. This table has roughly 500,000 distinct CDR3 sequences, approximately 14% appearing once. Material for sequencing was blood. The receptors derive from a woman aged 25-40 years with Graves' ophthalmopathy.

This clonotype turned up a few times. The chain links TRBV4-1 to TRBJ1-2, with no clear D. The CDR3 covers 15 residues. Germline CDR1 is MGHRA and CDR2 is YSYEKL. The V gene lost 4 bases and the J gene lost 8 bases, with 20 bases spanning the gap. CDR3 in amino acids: CASSPRHEALTGYTF. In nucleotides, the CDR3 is TGCGCCAGCAGCCCTCGACACGAGGCTTTGACGGGCTACACCTTC.

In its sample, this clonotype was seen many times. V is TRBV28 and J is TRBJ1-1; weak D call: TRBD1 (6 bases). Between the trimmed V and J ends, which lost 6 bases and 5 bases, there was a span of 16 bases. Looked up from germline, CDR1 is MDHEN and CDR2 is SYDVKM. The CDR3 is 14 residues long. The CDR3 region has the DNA TGTGCCAGCAGCTTACAGGGAATTCGGACTGAAGCTTTCTTT. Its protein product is CASSLQGIRTEAFF.

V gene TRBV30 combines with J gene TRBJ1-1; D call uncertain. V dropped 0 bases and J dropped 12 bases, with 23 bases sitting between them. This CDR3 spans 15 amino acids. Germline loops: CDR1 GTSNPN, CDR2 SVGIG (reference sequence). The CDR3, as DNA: TGTGCCTGGAGTGTAGGAATGAGGAAAGGCTTCGCATCTTTCTTT. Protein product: CAWSVGMRKGFASFF.

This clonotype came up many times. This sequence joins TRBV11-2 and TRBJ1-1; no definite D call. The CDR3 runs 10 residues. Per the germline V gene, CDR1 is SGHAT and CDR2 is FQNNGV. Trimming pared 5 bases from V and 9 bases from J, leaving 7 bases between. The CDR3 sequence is CASSAPQAFF. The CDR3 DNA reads TGTGCCAGCAGCGCGCCCCAAGCTTTCTTT.

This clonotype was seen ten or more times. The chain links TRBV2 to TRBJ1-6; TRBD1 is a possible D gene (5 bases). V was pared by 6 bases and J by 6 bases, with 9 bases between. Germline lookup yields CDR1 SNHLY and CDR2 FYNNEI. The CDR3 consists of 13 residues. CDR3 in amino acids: CASRRDLNSPLHF. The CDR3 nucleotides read TGTGCCAGCAGGAGGGACCTTAATTCACCCCTCCACTTT.

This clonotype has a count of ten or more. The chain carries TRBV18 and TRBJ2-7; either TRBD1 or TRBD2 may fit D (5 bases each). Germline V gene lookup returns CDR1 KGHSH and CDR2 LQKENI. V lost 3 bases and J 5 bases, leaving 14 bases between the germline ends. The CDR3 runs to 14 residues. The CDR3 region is CASSPPGTGNEQYF. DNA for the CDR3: TGTGCCAGCTCACCCCCGGGAACAGGTAACGAGCAGTACTTC.

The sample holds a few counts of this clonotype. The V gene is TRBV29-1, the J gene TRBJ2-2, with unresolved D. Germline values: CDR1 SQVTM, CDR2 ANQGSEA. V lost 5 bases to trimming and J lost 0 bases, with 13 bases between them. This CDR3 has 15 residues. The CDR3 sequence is CSVLTTDTNTGELFF. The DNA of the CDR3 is TGCAGCGTTCTGACAACCGATACGAACACCGGGGAGCTGTTTTTT.

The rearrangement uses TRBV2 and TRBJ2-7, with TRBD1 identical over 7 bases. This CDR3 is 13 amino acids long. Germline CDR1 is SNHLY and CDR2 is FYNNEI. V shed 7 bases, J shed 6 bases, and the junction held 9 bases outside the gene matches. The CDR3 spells CASTPQGVGEQYF. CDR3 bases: TGTGCCAGCACCCCCCAGGGGGTGGGCGAGCAGTACTTC.

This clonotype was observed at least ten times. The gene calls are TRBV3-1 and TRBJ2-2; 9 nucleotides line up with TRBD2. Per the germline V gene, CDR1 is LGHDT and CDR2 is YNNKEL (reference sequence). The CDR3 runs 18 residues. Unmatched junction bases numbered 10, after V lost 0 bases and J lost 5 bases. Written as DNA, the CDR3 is TGTGCCAGCAGCCAAGACCGAGCGGCGGGGGGGCGAACCGGGGAGCTGTTTTTT. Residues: CASSQDRAAGGRTGELFF.

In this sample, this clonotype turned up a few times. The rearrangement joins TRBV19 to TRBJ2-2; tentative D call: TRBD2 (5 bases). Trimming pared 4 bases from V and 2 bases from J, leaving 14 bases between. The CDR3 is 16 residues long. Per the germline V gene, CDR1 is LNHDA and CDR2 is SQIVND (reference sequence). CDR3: CASSKVATLNTGELFF. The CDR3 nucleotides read TGTGCCAGTAGTAAGGTAGCGACCCTAAACACCGGGGAGCTGTTTTTT.

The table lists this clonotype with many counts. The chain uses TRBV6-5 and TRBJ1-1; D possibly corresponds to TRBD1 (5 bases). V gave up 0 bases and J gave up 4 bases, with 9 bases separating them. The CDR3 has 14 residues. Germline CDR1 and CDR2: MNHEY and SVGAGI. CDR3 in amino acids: CASSYSAGPTEAFF. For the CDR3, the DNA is TGTGCCAGCAGTTACTCGGCAGGGCCCACTGAAGCTTTCTTT.

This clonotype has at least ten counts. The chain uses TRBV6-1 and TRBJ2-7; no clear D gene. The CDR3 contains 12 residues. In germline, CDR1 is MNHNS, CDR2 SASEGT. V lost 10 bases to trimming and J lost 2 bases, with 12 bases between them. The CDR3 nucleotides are TGTGCCACCCTTTCAGAGCCCTACGAGCAGTACTTC. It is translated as CATLSEPYEQYF.

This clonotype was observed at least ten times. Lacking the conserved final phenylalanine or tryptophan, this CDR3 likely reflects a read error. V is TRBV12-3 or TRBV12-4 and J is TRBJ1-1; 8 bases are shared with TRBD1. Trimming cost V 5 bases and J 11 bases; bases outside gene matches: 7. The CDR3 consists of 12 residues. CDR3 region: CASSHLDRGAFL. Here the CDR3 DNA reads TGTGCCAGCAGTCACCTAGACAGGGGCGCTTTCCTT.

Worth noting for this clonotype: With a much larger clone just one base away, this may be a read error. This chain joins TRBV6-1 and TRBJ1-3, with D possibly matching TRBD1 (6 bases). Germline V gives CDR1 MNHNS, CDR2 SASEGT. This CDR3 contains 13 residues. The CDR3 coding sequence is TGTGCCAGCAGGGGGGCCGCTGGAAACACCATACATTTT. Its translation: CASRGAAGNTIHF.

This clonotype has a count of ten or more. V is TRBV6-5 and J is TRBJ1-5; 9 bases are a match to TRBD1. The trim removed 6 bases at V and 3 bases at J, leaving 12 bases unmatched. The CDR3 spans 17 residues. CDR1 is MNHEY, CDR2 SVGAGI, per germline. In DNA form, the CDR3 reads TGTGCCAGCAGCGGGGTTGACAGGGGGGGTACCAATCAGCCCCAGCATTTT. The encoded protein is CASSGVDRGGTNQPQHF.

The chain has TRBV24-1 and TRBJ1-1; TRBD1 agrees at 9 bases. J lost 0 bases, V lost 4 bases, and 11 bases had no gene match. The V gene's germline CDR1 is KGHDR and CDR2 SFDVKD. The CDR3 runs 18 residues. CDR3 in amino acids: CATSESSGTGPVNTEAFF. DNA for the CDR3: TGTGCCACCAGTGAAAGTTCCGGGACAGGGCCTGTGAACACTGAAGCTTTCTTT.

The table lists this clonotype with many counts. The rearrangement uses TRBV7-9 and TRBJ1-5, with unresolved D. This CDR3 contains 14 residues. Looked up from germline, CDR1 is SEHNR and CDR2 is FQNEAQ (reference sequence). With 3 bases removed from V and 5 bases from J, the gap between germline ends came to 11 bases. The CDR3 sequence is CASSLSGGHQPQHF. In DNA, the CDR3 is TGTGCCAGCAGCTTGTCGGGAGGACATCAGCCCCAGCATTTT.

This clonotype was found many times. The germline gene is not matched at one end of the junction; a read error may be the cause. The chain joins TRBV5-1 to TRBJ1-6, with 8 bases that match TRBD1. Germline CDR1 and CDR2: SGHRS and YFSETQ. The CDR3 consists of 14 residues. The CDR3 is CASSLTGGNSPLHF. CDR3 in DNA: TGTGCCAGCAGCTTAACAGGGGGGAATTCACCCCTCCACTTT.